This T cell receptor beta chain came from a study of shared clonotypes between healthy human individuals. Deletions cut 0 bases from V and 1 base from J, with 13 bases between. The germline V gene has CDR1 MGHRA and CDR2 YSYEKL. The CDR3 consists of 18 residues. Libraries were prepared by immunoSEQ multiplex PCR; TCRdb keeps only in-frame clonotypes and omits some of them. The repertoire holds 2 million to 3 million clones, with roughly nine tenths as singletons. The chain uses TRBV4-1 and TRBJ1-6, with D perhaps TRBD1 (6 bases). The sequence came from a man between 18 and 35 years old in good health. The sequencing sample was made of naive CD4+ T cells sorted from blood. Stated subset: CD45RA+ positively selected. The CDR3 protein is CASSQDEEGGSYNSPLHF. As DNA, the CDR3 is TGCGCCAGCAGCCAAGATGAAGAGGGGGGTTCCTATAATTCACCCCTCCACTTT.